This TCR beta chain stems from a study of blood T cell repertoires in COVID-19 (TCRdb year 2020). About the investigation overall: Samples covering the acute and convalescent phases of COVID-19 were provided by collaborators in the United States, Italy and Spain. The material from the prospective study consisted of cDNA or gDNA derived from T cells, B-cell-depleted T cells, or PBMCs. Where available, HLA class I and class II types were taken from metadata supplied by the sample provider and were not determined by assay-based typing. Nearly every sample came with metadata listing a de-identified subject ID, COVID-19 status, age in years and sex. Subjects who had been exposed to COVID-19, were actively infected with it, or had recovered from it provided the deeply sampled blood TCRbeta repertoires that made up the dataset. The repertoires were released in a freely available public database intended as a resource for research on the immune response to SARS-CoV-2. The samples were drawn from the first 160 participants of the ongoing ImmuneRACE study and from more than 1,000 subjects provided by 6 global collaborators. What the study reported, not specific to this receptor: How much clinical and demographic metadata was included differed by source and by participant, and the metadata was provided uncurated.

TCRbeta CDR3 regions were amplified from genomic DNA by means of the immunoSEQ Assay, a bias-controlled multiplex PCR. The authors' pipeline ran thus. Nucleated cell counts per sample were estimated from amplification of reference gene primers within the assay. To quantify the absolute abundance of each unique TCRbeta CDR3 rearrangement, sequence reads were collapsed and filtered. Productive Simpson clonality was computed per sample as the square root of Simpson's diversity index over productive rearrangements. Entries here come from immuneACCESS through TCRdb and include only in-frame sequences with V and J called. Some clones fail to appear in such tables; in the studies checked, an unresolved V gene covers under half of the shortfall, and the cause of the remainder is unknown. The V and J calls and clone size are taken from that table; D and trimming were inferred from the DNA. Present in this sample are about 150,000 clones, around 82% of which were seen just once. The ten largest clones capture roughly 0.62% of the sample.

As to this clone: What this receptor recognizes is not known. No base qualities exist here, and no much larger clone lies one base off it.

One collaborating source in Seattle enrolled patients while the patients were actively infected and followed the patients over time throughout the course of disease. Each collaborating institution followed its own protocols to collect whole blood in K2EDTA tubes. For TCRbeta analysis, collaborator samples were shipped as frozen whole blood, as isolated PBMCs, or as DNA extracted from either sample type. Sequencing was performed on peripheral blood. The receptor comes from a man aged 55 to 70 with COVID-19, enrolled during active disease.

The sequenced DNA: TGCGCCAGCAGCGTGACTAGCGGTTACAATGAGCAGTTCTTC. Its protein product is CASSVTSGYNEQFF. The sequence is built from TRBV5-1 and TRBJ2-1, and 9 junction bases match TRBD2. From its cysteine to its phenylalanine, the CDR3 spans 14 amino acids. Only the CDR3 region is kept as DNA, spanning 42 bases read in frame from base 1. From a lookup of the germline V gene, CDR1 and CDR2 are SGHRS and YFSETQ. Trimming takes 4 bases off V and 4 bases off J; junction bases not matched to a gene: 3.